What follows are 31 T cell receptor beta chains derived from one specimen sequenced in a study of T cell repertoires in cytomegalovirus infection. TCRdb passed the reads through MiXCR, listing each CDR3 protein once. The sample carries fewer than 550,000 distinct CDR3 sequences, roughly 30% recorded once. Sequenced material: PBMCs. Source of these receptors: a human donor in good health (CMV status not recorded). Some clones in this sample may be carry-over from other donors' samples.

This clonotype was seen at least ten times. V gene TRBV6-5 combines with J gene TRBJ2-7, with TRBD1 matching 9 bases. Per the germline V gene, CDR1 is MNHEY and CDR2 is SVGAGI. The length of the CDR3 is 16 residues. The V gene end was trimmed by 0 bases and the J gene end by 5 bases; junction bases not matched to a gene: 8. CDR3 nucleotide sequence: TGTGCCAGCAGTTACTCGAGGGACAGGGTGGGCCACGAGCAGTACTTC. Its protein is CASSYSRDRVGHEQYF.

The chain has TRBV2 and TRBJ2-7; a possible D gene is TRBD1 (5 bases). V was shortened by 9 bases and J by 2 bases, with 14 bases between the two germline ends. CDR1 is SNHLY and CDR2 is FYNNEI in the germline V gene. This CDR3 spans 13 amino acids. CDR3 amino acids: CARGKGSAYEQYF. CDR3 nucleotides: TGTGCCAGGGGGAAGGGGTCCGCCTACGAGCAGTACTTC.

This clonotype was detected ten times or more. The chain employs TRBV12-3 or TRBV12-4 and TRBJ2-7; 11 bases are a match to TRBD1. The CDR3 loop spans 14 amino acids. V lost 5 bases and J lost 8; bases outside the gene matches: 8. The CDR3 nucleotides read TGTGCCAGCAGTCCCCAGGGACAGGGGGTCCAGCAGTACTTC. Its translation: CASSPQGQGVQQYF.

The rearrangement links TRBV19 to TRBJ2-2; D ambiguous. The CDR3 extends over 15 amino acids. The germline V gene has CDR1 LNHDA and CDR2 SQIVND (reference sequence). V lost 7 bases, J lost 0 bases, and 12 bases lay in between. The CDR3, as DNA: TGTGCCAGTACGGACCGGGCTACGAACACCGGGGAGCTGTTTTTT. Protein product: CASTDRATNTGELFF.

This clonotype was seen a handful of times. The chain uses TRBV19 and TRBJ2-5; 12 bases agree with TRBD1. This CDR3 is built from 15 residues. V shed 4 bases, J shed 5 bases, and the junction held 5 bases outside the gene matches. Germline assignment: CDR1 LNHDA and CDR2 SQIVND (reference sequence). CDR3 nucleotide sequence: TGTGCCAGTAGTACCGGGACAGGGGGCGCCGAGACCCAGTACTTC. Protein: CASSTGTGGAETQYF. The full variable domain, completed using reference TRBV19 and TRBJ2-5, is DGGITQSPKYLFRKEGQNVTLSCEQNLNHDAMYWYRQDPGQGLRLIYYSQIVNDFQKGDIAEGYSVSREKKESFPLTVTSAQKNPTAFYLCASSTGTGGAETQYFGPGTRLLVL.

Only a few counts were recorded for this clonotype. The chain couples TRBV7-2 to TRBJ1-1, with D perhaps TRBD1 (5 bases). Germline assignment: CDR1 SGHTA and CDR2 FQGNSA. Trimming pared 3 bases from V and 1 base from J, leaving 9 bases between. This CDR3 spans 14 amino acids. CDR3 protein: CASSFWGTNTEAFF. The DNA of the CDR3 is TGTGCCAGCAGCTTTTGGGGGACGAACACTGAAGCTTTCTTT.

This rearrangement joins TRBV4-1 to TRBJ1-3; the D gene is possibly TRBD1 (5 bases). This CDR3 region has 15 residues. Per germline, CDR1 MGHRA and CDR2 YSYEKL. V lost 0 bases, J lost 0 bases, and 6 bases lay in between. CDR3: CASSQEQVSGNTIYF. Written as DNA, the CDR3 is TGCGCCAGCAGCCAAGAACAGGTCTCTGGAAACACCATATATTTT.

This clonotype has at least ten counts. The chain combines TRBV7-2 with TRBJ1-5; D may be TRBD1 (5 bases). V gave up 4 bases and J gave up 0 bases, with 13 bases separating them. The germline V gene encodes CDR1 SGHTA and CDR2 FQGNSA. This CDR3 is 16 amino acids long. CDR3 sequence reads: CASSWEGTNSNQPQHF. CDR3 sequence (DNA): TGTGCCAGCAGCTGGGAGGGGACGAATAGCAATCAGCCCCAGCATTTT.

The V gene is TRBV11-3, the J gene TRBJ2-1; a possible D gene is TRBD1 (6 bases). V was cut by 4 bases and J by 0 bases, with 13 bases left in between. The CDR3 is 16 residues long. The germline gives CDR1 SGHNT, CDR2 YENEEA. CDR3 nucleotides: TGTGCCAGCAGCTACTACCGGGACAACTCCTACAATGAGCAGTTCTTC. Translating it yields CASSYYRDNSYNEQFF.

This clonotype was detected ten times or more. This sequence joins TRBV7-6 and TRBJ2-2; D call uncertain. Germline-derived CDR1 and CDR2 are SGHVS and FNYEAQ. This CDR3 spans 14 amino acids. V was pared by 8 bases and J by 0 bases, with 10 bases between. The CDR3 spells CASRRASNTGELFF. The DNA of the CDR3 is TGTGCCAGCCGTCGGGCCTCGAACACCGGGGAGCTGTTTTTT.

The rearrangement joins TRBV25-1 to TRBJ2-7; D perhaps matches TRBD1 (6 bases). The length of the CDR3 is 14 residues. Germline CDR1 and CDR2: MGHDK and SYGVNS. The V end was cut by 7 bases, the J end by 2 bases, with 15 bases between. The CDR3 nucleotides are TGTGCCAGCACCATGGACAGCCCAGCCTACGAGCAGTACTTC. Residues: CASTMDSPAYEQYF.

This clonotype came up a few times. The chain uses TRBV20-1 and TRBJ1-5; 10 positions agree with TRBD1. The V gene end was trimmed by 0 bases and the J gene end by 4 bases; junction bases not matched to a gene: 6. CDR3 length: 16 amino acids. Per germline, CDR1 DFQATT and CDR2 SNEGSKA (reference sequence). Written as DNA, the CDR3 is TGCAGTGCTAGAGATTTCCGGACAGGGGGAAATCAGCCCCAGCATTTT. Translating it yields CSARDFRTGGNQPQHF.

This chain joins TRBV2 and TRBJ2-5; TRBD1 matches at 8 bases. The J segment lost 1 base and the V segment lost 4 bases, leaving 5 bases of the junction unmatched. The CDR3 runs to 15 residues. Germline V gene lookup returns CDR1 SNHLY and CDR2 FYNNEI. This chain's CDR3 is CASSGFRGLQETQYF. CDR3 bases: TGTGCCAGCAGTGGTTTCAGGGGGCTCCAAGAGACCCAGTACTTC.

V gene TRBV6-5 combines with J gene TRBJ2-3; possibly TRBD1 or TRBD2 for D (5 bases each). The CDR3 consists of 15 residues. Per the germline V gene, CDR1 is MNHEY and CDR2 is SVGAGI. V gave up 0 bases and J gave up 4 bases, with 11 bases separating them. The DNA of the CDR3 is TGTGCCAGCAGTTACTCCGGGCGAGGGGCAGATACGCAGTATTTT. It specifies CASSYSGRGADTQYF.

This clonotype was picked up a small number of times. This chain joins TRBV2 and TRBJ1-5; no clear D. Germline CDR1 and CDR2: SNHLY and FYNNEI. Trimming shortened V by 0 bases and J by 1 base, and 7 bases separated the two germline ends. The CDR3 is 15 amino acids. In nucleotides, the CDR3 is TGTGCCAGCAGTGAAGCAGCACTGAGCAATCAGCCCCAGCATTTT. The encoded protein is CASSEAALSNQPQHF.

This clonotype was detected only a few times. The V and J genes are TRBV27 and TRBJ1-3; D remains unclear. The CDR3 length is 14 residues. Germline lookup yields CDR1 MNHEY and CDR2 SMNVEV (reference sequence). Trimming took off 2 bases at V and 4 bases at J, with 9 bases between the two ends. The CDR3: CASSLRQSGNTIYF. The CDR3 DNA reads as TGTGCCAGCAGTTTAAGGCAGTCCGGAAACACCATATATTTT.

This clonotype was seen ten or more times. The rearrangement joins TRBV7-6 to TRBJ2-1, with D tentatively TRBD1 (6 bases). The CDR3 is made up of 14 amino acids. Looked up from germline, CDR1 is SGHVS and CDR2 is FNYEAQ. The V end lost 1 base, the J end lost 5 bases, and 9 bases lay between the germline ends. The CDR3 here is CASSLGDINNEQFF. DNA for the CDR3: TGTGCCAGCAGCTTAGGGGACATCAACAATGAGCAGTTCTTC.

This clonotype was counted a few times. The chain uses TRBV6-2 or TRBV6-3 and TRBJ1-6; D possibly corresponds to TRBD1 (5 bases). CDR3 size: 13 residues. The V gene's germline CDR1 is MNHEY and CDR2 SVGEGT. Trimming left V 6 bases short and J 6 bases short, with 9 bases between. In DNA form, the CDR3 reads TGTGCCAGCAGCCCTGACAGTAATTCACCCCTCCACTTT. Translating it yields CASSPDSNSPLHF.

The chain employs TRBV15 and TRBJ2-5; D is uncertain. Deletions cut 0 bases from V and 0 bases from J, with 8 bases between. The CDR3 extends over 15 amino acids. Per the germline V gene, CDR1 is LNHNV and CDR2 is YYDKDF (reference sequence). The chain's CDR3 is CATSRERSYQETQYF. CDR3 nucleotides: TGTGCCACCAGCAGAGAAAGGAGCTACCAAGAGACCCAGTACTTC.

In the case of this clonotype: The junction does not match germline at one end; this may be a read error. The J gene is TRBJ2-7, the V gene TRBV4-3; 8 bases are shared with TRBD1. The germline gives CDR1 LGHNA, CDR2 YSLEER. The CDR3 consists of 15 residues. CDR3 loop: CPSSQETGAPYEQYF. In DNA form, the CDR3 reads TGCCCCAGCAGTCAGGAGACAGGGGCGCCCTACGAGCAGTACTTC.

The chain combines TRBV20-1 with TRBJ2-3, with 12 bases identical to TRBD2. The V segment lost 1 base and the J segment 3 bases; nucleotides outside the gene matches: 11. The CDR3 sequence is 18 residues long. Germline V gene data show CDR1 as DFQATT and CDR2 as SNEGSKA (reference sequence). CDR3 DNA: TGCAGTGCTAGAGTTCCTAGCGGGGGGGATATATTTACAGATACGCAGTATTTT. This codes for CSARVPSGGDIFTDTQYF.

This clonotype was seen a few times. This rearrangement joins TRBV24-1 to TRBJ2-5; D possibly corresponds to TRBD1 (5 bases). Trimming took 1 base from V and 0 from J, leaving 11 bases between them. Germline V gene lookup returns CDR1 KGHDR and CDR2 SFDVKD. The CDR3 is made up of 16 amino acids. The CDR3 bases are TGTGCCACCAGTGATTTAGACAGATTAGACCAAGAGACCCAGTACTTC. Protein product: CATSDLDRLDQETQYF.

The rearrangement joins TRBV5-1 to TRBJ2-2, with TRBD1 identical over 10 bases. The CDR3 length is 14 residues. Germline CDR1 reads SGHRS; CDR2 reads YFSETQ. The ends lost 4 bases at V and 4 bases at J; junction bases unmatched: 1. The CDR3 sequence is CASSGDRGTGELFF. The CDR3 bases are TGCGCCAGCAGCGGGGACAGGGGCACCGGGGAGCTGTTTTTT.

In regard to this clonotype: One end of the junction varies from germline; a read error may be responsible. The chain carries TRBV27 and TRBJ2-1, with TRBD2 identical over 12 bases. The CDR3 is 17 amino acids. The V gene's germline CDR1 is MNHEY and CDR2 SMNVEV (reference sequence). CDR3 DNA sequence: TGTGCCCGCAGTCCTCGACTAGCGGGGGCCCCTTACAATGAGCAGTTCTTC. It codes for CARSPRLAGAPYNEQFF.

The CDR3 DNA is TGTGCCAGCAGTTCTTCTAGCGGGGGCCAGTTTTACAATGAGCAGTTCTTC. Amino acid sequence: CASSSSSGGQFYNEQFF. This chain uses TRBV27 with TRBJ2-1; the match to TRBD2 covers 10 bases. Germline V gene sequence: CDR1 MNHEY, CDR2 SMNVEV (reference sequence). The CDR3 has 17 amino acids. The V gene end was trimmed by 4 bases and the J gene end by 4 bases; junction bases not matched to a gene: 10.

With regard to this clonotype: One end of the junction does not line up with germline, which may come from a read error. The CDR3 DNA follows: TGTGACAGCAGTCAAAGTGGCAGGGGGTCCTATGGCTACACCTTC. It is translated as CDSSQSGRGSYGYTF. The chain links TRBV6-5 to TRBJ1-2; 7 nucleotides line up with TRBD1. CDR3 length: 15 residues. CDR1 is MNHEY, CDR2 SVGAGI, per germline.

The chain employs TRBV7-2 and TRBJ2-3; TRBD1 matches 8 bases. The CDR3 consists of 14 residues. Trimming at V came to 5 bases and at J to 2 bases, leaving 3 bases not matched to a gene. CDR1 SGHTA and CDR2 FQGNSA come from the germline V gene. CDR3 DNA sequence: TGTGCCAGCAGCCACAGGGGGATCACAGATACGCAGTATTTT. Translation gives CASSHRGITDTQYF.

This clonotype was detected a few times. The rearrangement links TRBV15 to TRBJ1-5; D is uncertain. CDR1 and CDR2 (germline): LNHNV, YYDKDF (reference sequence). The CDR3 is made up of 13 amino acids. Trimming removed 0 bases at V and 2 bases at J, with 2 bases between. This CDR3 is CATSREGNQPQHF. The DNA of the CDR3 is TGTGCCACCAGCAGAGAGGGCAATCAGCCCCAGCATTTT.

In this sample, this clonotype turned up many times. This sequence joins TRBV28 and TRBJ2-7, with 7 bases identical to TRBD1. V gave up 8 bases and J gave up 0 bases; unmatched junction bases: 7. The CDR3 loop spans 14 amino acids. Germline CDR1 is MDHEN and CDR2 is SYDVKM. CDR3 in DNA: TGTGCCAGCCACGGGACAGTCAGCTCCTACGAGCAGTACTTC. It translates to CASHGTVSSYEQYF.

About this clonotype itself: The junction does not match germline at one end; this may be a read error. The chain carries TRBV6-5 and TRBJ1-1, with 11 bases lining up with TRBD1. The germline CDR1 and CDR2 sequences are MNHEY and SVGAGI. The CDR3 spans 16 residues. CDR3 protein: CASSYGQGAVNTEDFF. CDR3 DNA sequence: TGTGCCAGCAGTTACGGACAGGGGGCCGTGAACACTGAAGATTTCTTT.

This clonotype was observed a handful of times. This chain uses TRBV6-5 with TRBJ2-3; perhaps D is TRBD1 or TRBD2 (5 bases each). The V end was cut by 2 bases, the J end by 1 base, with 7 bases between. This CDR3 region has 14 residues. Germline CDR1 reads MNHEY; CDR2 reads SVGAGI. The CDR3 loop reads CASSYRDGTDTQYF. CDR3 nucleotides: TGTGCCAGCAGTTACCGGGACGGCACAGATACGCAGTATTTT.